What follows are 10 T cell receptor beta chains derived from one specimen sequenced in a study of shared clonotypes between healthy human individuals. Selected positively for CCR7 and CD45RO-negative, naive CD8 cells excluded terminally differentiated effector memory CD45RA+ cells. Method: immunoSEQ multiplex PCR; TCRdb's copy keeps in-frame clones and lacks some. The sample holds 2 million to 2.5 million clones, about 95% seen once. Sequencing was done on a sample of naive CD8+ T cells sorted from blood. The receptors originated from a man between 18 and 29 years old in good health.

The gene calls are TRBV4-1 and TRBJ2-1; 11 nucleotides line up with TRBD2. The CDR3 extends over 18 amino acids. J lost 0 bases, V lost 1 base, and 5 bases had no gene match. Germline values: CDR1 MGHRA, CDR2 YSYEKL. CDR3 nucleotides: TGCGCCAGCAGCCAAGGGCTAGCGGGAGGCAGCTCCTACAATGAGCAGTTCTTC. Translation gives CASSQGLAGGSSYNEQFF.

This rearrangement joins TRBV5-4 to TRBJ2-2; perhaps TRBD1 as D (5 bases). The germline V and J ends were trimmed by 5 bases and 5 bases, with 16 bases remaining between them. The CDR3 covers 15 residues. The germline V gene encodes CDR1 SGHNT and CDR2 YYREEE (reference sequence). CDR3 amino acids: CASSLAGKATGELFF. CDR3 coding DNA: TGTGCCAGCAGTTTAGCAGGGAAGGCAACCGGGGAGCTGTTTTTT.

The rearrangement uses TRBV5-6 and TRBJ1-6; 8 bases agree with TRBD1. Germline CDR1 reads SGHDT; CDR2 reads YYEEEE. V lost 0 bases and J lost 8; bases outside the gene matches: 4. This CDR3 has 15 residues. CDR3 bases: TGTGCCAGCAGCTTGGATGGGACAGGATATTCACCCCTCCACTTT. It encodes CASSLDGTGYSPLHF. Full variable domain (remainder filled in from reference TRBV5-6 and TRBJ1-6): DAGVTQSPTHLIKTRGQQVTLRCSPKSGHDTVSWYQQALGQGPQFIFQYYEEEERQRGNFPDRFSGHQFPNYSSELNVNALLLGDSALYLCASSLDGTGYSPLHFGNGTRLTVT.

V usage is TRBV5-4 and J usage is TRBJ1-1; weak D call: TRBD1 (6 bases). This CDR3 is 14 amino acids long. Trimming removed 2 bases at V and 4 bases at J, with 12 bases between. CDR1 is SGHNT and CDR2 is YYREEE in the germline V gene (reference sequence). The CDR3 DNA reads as TGTGCCAGCAGCTTCCAGGGGACGGGCACTGAAGCTTTCTTT. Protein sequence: CASSFQGTGTEAFF.

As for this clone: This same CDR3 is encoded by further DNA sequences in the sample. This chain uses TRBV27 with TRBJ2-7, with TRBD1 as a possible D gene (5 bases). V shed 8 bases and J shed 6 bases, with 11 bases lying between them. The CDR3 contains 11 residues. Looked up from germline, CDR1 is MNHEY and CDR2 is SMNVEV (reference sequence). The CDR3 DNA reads TGTGCCAGCTCCTCCCAGGGCGAGCAGTACTTC. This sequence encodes CASSSQGEQYF.

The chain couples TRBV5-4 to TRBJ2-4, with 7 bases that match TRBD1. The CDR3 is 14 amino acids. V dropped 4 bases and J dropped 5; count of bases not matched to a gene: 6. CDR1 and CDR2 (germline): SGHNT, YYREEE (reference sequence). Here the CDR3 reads CASSRRDSENIQYF. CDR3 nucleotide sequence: TGTGCCAGCAGCCGCCGGGACAGCGAAAACATTCAGTACTTC.

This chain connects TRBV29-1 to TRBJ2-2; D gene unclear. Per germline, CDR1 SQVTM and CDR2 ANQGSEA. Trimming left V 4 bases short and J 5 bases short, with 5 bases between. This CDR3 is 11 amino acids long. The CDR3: CSVVATGELFF. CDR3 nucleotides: TGCAGCGTTGTAGCTACCGGGGAGCTGTTTTTT.

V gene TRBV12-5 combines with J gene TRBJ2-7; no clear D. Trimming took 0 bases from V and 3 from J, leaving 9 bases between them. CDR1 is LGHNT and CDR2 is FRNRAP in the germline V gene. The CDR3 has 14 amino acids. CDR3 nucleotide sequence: TGTGCTAGTGGTTTGGTAGGCTTAGTCTACGAGCAGTACTTC. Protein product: CASGLVGLVYEQYF.

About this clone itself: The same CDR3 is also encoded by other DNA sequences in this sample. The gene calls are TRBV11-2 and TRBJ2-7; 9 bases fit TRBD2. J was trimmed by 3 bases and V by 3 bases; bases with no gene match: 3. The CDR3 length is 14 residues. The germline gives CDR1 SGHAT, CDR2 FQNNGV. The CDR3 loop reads CASSFDSGSYEQYF. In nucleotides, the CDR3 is TGTGCCAGCAGCTTCGATAGCGGGAGCTACGAGCAGTACTTC.

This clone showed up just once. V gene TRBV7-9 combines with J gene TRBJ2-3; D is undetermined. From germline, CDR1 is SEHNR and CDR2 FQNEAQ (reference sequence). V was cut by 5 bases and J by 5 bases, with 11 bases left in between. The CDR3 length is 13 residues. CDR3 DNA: TGTGCCAGCAGCCCAGAGATGCGAGATACGCAGTATTTT. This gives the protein CASSPEMRDTQYF.